Presented here are 4 T cell receptor beta chains from one specimen sequenced in a study of shared clonotypes between healthy human individuals. Repertoires were generated with immunoSEQ multiplex PCR, while TCRdb's copy carries only in-frame clones and drops some. The sample shows 2 million to 2.5 million clones, 90% to 96% of them seen only once. The sequencing input was naive CD4+ T cells sorted from blood. Subset in this sample: CD45RA+ positively selected. These TCRs come from a man aged 18 to 30 in good health.

The gene calls are TRBV5-1 and TRBJ2-7; D is unresolved. This CDR3 region has 13 residues. The V end was cut by 4 bases, the J end by 0 bases, with 8 bases between. Germline lookup yields CDR1 SGHRS and CDR2 YFSETQ. CDR3 residues: CASSQDLSYEQYF. In DNA form, the CDR3 reads TGCGCCAGCAGCCAAGATCTCTCCTACGAGCAGTACTTC.

The CDR3 DNA reads as TGTGCCATCAGTGAGGTAAACCCAGGGAGTCAGCCCCAGCATTTT. Protein: CAISEVNPGSQPQHF. The genes are TRBV10-3 and TRBJ1-5; D perhaps matches TRBD1 (5 bases). Trimming took off 2 bases at V and 6 bases at J, with 14 bases between the two ends. The CDR3 is 15 residues long. In germline, CDR1 is ENHRY, CDR2 SYGVKD.

This chain connects TRBV19 to TRBJ1-2; 10 bases are shared with TRBD1. CDR3 size: 16 residues. CDR1 and CDR2 (germline): LNHDA, SQIVND (reference sequence). V gave up 4 bases and J gave up 7 bases; unmatched junction bases: 12. In DNA form, the CDR3 reads TGTGCCAGTAGTACACCTCCGGGACAGGGGTTGGCTGGCTACACCTTC. Translating gives CASSTPPGQGLAGYTF.

The chain carries TRBV6-4 and TRBJ2-1; D tentatively fits TRBD1 or TRBD2 (6 bases each). Germline CDR1 and CDR2: MRHNA and SNTAGT. Trimming pared 0 bases from V and 5 bases from J, leaving 8 bases between. This CDR3 has 14 amino acids. In DNA, the CDR3 is TGTGCCAGCAGTGACTCCGGGGGCAACAATGAGCAGTTCTTC. This codes for CASSDSGGNNEQFF.